Below are 14 T cell receptor beta chains sequenced from a single sample in a study of beta chain features in type 1 diabetes (dated by TCRdb to the late 2010s). The library was obtained by the immunoSEQ multiplex PCR assay. The entire amount of isolated RNA was reverse transcribed using the High Capacity cDNA Reverse Transcription Kit, so the sequenced TCRB transcripts were expressed ones. As stored in TCRdb, this immuneACCESS dataset retains in-frame rearrangements with V and J assigned. A fraction of the clones does not appear; measured against another copy, unresolved V genes explain less than half of the discrepancy, and the remainder lacks a known reason. In all, the sample holds hundreds of thousands of clones, and 68% of those were seen once. The leading ten clones occupy approximately 0.053% of the sample. The specimen sequenced was naive CD4+ T cells from blood. The cell subset or site tag for this specimen amounts to: true naive CD4+ T cells. The receptors stem from a man aged 25 to 40 in good health.

The V call is TRBV15, the J call TRBJ2-1; D gene unclear. Trimming cost V 0 bases and J 2 bases, with 5 bases left between them. The CDR3 covers 14 residues. Germline lookup yields CDR1 LNHNV and CDR2 YYDKDF (reference sequence). Here the CDR3 reads CATSRDSTYNEQFF. The CDR3 coding sequence is TGTGCCACCAGCAGAGACTCGACCTACAATGAGCAGTTCTTC.

J is TRBJ1-5 and V is TRBV25-1, with D maybe TRBD1 (6 bases). With 3 bases removed from V and 7 bases from J, the gap between germline ends came to 7 bases. The CDR3 runs 12 residues. CDR1 MGHDK and CDR2 SYGVNS come from the germline V gene. CDR3 DNA: TGTGCCAGCAGTGAGGGGGGCCAGCCCCAGCATTTT. This gives the protein CASSEGGQPQHF.

The chain couples TRBV5-1 to TRBJ2-5; D might be TRBD1 (6 bases). Per germline, CDR1 SGHRS and CDR2 YFSETQ. The CDR3 consists of 16 residues. Trimming removed 2 bases at V and 4 bases at J, with 18 bases between. This CDR3 is CASSFNGRGLRETQYF. The CDR3 bases are TGCGCCAGCAGCTTCAATGGCAGGGGCCTTCGAGAGACCCAGTACTTC.

This chain joins TRBV11-3 and TRBJ2-2, with 13 bases identical to TRBD2. With 4 bases clipped from V and 5 bases from J, the junction kept 10 bases outside the gene matches. Germline lookup yields CDR1 SGHNT and CDR2 YENEEA. This CDR3 is 18 amino acids long. The CDR3 nucleotides read TGTGCCAGCAGCTCCCGGACTAGCGGGAGCGGTGGAACCGGGGAGCTGTTTTTT. Translating gives CASSSRTSGSGGTGELFF.

The DNA of the CDR3 is TGTGCCAGCACTAACCCCCCGGGTGGCTACACCTTC. The encoded protein is CASTNPPGGYTF. J is TRBJ1-2 and V is TRBV28; D is unclear. The germline CDR1 and CDR2 sequences are MDHEN and SYDVKM. The CDR3 covers 12 residues. V was shortened by 7 bases and J by 7 bases, with 13 bases between the two germline ends.

The V call is TRBV28, the J call TRBJ2-4; D ambiguous. V lost 3 bases, J lost 0 bases, and 3 bases lay in between. Germline V gives CDR1 MDHEN, CDR2 SYDVKM. CDR3 length: 13 residues. In DNA, the CDR3 is TGTGCCAGCAGTTTGCTAGCCAAAAACATTCAGTACTTC. It specifies CASSLLAKNIQYF. Full variable domain (missing parts from reference TRBV28 and TRBJ2-4): DVKVTQSSRYLVKRTGEKVFLECVQDMDHENMFWYRQDPGLGLRLIYFSYDVKMKEKGDIPEGYSVSREKKERFSLILESASTNQTSMYLCASSLLAKNIQYFGAGTRLSVL.

The gene calls are TRBV30 and TRBJ1-2; D is unresolved. V lost 7 bases to trimming and J lost 4 bases, with 13 bases between them. This CDR3 has 12 residues. Germline V gene sequence: CDR1 GTSNPN, CDR2 SVGIG (reference sequence). The CDR3, as DNA: TGTGCCTTCGGGAAACAGAGCTATGGCTACACCTTC. Translated, it gives CAFGKQSYGYTF.

The chain uses TRBV7-9 and TRBJ2-3; D not certain. Germline CDR1 and CDR2: SEHNR and FQNEAQ (reference sequence). CDR3 length: 14 amino acids. V shed 2 bases and J shed 2 bases, with 8 bases lying between them. In DNA, the CDR3 is TGTGCCAGCAGCTTATCAACCCCCACAGATACGCAGTATTTT. This codes for CASSLSTPTDTQYF.

V and J are TRBV30 and TRBJ2-2; possibly TRBD2 for D (5 bases). CDR1 and CDR2 from the germline V gene are GTSNPN and SVGIG (reference sequence). This CDR3 has 12 residues. Deletions cut 6 bases from V and 1 base from J, with 6 bases between. The CDR3 coding sequence is TGTGCCTGTACTAGGAACACCGGGGAGCTGTTTTTT. Encoded protein: CACTRNTGELFF.

This clone has only a few counts. The V call is TRBV29-1, the J call TRBJ2-4; D remains unclear. Trimming removed 4 bases from V and 1 base from J, with 8 bases in between. This CDR3 has 13 amino acids. Germline V lookup: CDR1 SQVTM, CDR2 ANQGSEA. The CDR3 DNA is TGCAGCGTTGCCTTGAGGGCCAAAAACATTCAGTACTTC. Translating it yields CSVALRAKNIQYF.

This clone showed up just a few times. The genes are TRBV19 and TRBJ2-1, with 14 positions matching TRBD2. The CDR3 sequence is 16 residues long. The V gene end was trimmed by 1 base and the J gene end by 8 bases; junction bases not matched to a gene: 4. The germline V gene has CDR1 LNHDA and CDR2 SQIVND (reference sequence). The CDR3 sequence: CASSIGGLAGEDEQFF. The CDR3 DNA reads TGTGCCAGTAGTATAGGGGGACTAGCGGGAGAGGATGAGCAGTTCTTC.

The rearrangement uses TRBV28 and TRBJ2-7; TRBD2 is a possible D gene (5 bases). Trimming took off 5 bases at V and 0 bases at J, with 14 bases between the two ends. The CDR3 has 15 amino acids. The germline CDR1 and CDR2 sequences are MDHEN and SYDVKM. CDR3 region: CASSPGLGSSYEQYF. As DNA, the CDR3 is TGTGCCAGCAGTCCCGGACTCGGCAGCTCCTACGAGCAGTACTTC.

V is TRBV2 and J is TRBJ2-7; 11 bases line up with TRBD2. V trimming: 6 bases; J trimming: 4 bases; junction bases outside the gene matches: 8. CDR1 and CDR2 (germline): SNHLY, FYNNEI. The CDR3 is 15 amino acids. DNA of the CDR3: TGTGCCAGCAGACTAGCGGGAGAAGTAGGGTACGAGCAGTACTTC. It codes for CASRLAGEVGYEQYF.

The chain recombines TRBV7-2 with TRBJ2-1; TRBD1 agrees at 9 bases. Germline V gives CDR1 SGHTA, CDR2 FQGNSA. The ends lost 4 bases at V and 10 bases at J; junction bases unmatched: 5. This CDR3 contains 13 residues. DNA for the CDR3: TGTGCCAGCAGCTCCGACAGGGGGAACGAGCAGTTCTTC. Residues: CASSSDRGNEQFF.